Listed below are T cell receptor beta chains from one sample, sequenced in a study of human T cells and chemical hapten exposure. TCRdb fed the RACE reads into MiXCR, producing one record per CDR3 protein. The table has 210,000 or so distinct CDR3 sequences, 24% seen once; the top ten hold roughly 2.3%. The sample in question was whole blood, obtained in connection with sensitization to the hapten diphenylcyclopropenone (DPC). All receptors come from a middle-aged woman with alopecia areata. Some clones in this sample may be carry-over from other donors' samples. CDR3s include the opening cysteine and the closing phenylalanine or tryptophan. A D gene is named only where the DNA matches it firmly. Rows may omit the clone size; those that give it use once, few, many or a size class.

clone size,D gene,CDR3 length,V gene,J gene,CDR3 protein,CDR3 DNA
many,TRBD1,15,TRBV4-1,TRBJ2-2,CASSSPGQGIGELFF,TGCGCCAGCAGCTCACCGGGACAGGGGATCGGGGAGCTGTTTTTT
few,-,14,TRBV15,TRBJ2-3,CATSRDNGPDTQYF,TGTGCCACCAGCAGAGATAACGGGCCCGATACGCAGTATTTT
once,-,14,TRBV12-3/TRBV12-4,TRBJ2-7,CASSLYRLAGEQYF,TGTGCCAGCAGTTTATATCGCCTAGCTGGCGAGCAGTACTTC
-,-,12,TRBV12-3/TRBV12-4,TRBJ1-1,CASSLTGSEAFF,TGTGCCAGCAGCCTCACAGGGAGTGAAGCTTTCTTT
-,-,12,TRBV29-1,TRBJ2-7,CSVVMGGDGQYF,TGCAGCGTTGTGATGGGGGGAGACGGGCAGTACTTC
few,-,12,TRBV5-1,TRBJ2-2,CASSLVGGELFF,TGCGCCAGCAGCTTGGTCGGCGGGGAGCTGTTTTTT
-,-,15,TRBV9,TRBJ1-5,CASSVTGQGNQPQHF,TGTGCCAGCAGCGTAACAGGGCAGGGCAATCAGCCCCAGCATTTT
few,-,15,TRBV5-6,TRBJ2-7,CASCRWASSSYEQYF,TGTGCCAGCTGCCGTTGGGCGTCCAGTTCCTACGAGCAGTACTTC
few,-,15,TRBV5-5,TRBJ2-3,CASSLSIPVGDTQYF,TGTGCCAGCAGCCTCTCCATTCCAGTAGGAGATACGCAGTATTTT
few,-,14,TRBV11-3,TRBJ2-5,CASSKTPNVETQYF,TGTGCCAGCAGCAAAACACCCAACGTGGAGACCCAGTACTTC
-,TRBD1,18,TRBV24-1,TRBJ2-1,CATSEPASQGANYNEQFF,TGTGCCACCAGTGAGCCTGCCTCCCAGGGGGCGAACTACAATGAGCAGTTCTTC
-,-,15,TRBV7-8,TRBJ1-4,CASSQNRDINEKLFF,TGTGCCAGCAGCCAAAACCGGGATATTAATGAAAAACTGTTTTTT
few,-,14,TRBV20-1,TRBJ2-5,CSARWGGTQETQYF,TGCAGTGCTAGATGGGGCGGGACTCAAGAGACCCAGTACTTC
-,-,13,TRBV6-2/TRBV6-3,TRBJ2-1,CASTLNPYNEQFF,TGTGCCAGCACCCTGAACCCCTACAATGAGCAGTTCTTC
-,TRBD1,14,TRBV20-1,TRBJ2-1,CSAGDPDRGGEQFF,TGCAGTGCAGGGGATCCAGACAGGGGTGGTGAGCAGTTCTTC
few,TRBD1,16,TRBV6-5,TRBJ2-7,CASSYSTGDRPYEQYF,TGTGCCAGCAGTTACTCTACGGGGGACAGGCCCTACGAGCAGTACTTC
-,-,13,TRBV20-1,TRBJ2-5,CSARLAGGETQYF,TGCAGTGCAAGACTAGCAGGGGGCGAGACCCAGTACTTC
few,TRBD2,14,TRBV6-4,TRBJ2-2,CASSVTSGTGELFF,TGTGCCAGCAGTGTGACTAGCGGCACCGGGGAGCTGTTTTTT
-,TRBD2,15,TRBV10-3,TRBJ2-1,CAIRGSLAGGGEQFF,TGTGCCATCAGGGGATCACTAGCGGGAGGAGGTGAGCAGTTCTTC
-,TRBD1,15,TRBV7-2,TRBJ2-7,CASSSSTGGPYEQYF,TGTGCCAGCAGCTCCTCGACAGGGGGCCCCTACGAGCAGTACTTC
few,-,11,TRBV20-1,TRBJ2-1,CSASTANEQFF,TGCAGTGCTAGTACAGCCAATGAGCAGTTCTTC
-,-,13,TRBV29-1,TRBJ1-5,CSVGSGSNQPQHF,TGCAGCGTTGGTTCAGGGAGCAATCAGCCCCAGCATTTT
few,-,11,TRBV4-2,TRBJ2-7,CASRGLGEQYF,TGTGCCAGCAGGGGGCTAGGGGAGCAGTACTTC
-,TRBD2,15,TRBV5-1,TRBJ2-3,CASSLSLAGEDTQYF,TGCGCCAGCAGCTTGTCGCTAGCGGGAGAGGATACGCAGTATTTT
many,-,15,TRBV4-1,TRBJ2-1,CASSHSVDFYNEQFF,TGCGCCAGCAGCCACTCGGTGGACTTTTACAATGAGCAGTTCTTC
-,TRBD1,16,TRBV20-1,TRBJ1-5,CSAMPFGTGVNQPQHF,TGCAGTGCTATGCCATTCGGGACAGGGGTAAATCAGCCCCAGCATTTT
medium-sized,-,12,TRBV12-3/TRBV12-4,TRBJ2-7,CASSSGPYEQYF,TGTGCCAGCAGCTCTGGGCCCTACGAGCAGTACTTC
few,TRBD1,14,TRBV3-1,TRBJ1-2,CASRHRGEGYGYTF,TGTGCCAGCAGGCACAGGGGCGAAGGCTATGGCTACACCTTC
-,TRBD2,15,TRBV5-1,TRBJ2-1,CASSGRLALYNEQFF,TGCGCCAGCAGCGGACGACTAGCGCTATACAATGAGCAGTTCTTC
many,TRBD2,17,TRBV9,TRBJ2-3,CASSATALAGPTDTQYF,TGTGCCAGCAGCGCCACAGCCTTAGCGGGTCCCACAGATACGCAGTATTTT
-,TRBD2,16,TRBV6-5,TRBJ2-7,CASSSGTSGSSYEQYF,TGTGCCAGCAGTTCCGGGACTAGCGGGAGCTCCTACGAGCAGTACTTC
-,TRBD1,14,TRBV4-2,TRBJ1-1,CASSFGQGQTEAFF,TGTGCCAGCAGCTTCGGACAGGGGCAAACTGAAGCTTTCTTT
-,-,15,TRBV7-2,TRBJ2-7,CASSREGALSYEQYF,TGTGCCAGCAGCCGGGAGGGGGCCCTTTCCTACGAGCAGTACTTC
few,TRBD2,14,TRBV4-2,TRBJ2-7,CASSQDGLAGPRYF,TGTGCCAGCAGCCAAGATGGACTAGCGGGCCCGAGGTACTTC
-,TRBD2,15,TRBV4-3,TRBJ2-1,CTSSQGLAIYNEQFF,TGCACCAGCAGCCAGGGACTAGCGATTTACAATGAGCAGTTCTTC
-,-,16,TRBV7-8,TRBJ2-7,CASSEGSGTQHGEQYF,TGTGCCAGCAGCGAGGGAAGCGGGACACAACACGGCGAGCAGTACTTC